These T cell receptor beta chains were read from a single sample in a study of Graves' ophthalmopathy and Graves' hyperthyroidism. MiXCR, applied by TCRdb to the multiplex PCR reads, yields one record per CDR3 protein. The table lists hundreds of thousands of distinct CDR3 sequences, under 15% of them singletons. Sequenced input: blood. These receptors were taken from a woman aged 25 to 39 with Graves' ophthalmopathy. Each CDR3 is given with its conserved first and last residue. The D gene is left open where the match is weak. Size is stated for part of the rows, as once, few or many counts, or as a class when the clone is expanded.

v_call: TRBV5-1; j_call: TRBJ2-5; d_call: .; cdr3_length: 14; clone_size: .; cdr3_aa: CASSRGFSEETQYF; cdr3_nt: TGCGCCAGCAGCAGGGGTTTTTCCGAAGAGACCCAGTACTTC
v_call: TRBV5-1; j_call: TRBJ2-7; d_call: .; cdr3_length: 15; clone_size: .; cdr3_aa: CASSPPDFSSYEQYF; cdr3_nt: TGCGCCAGCAGCCCTCCGGACTTCAGCTCCTACGAGCAGTACTTC
v_call: TRBV7-6; j_call: TRBJ1-2; d_call: .; cdr3_length: 15; clone_size: many; cdr3_aa: CASSAEGGGRYGYTF; cdr3_nt: TGTGCCAGCAGCGCCGAAGGGGGGGGTCGCTATGGCTACACCTTC
v_call: TRBV6-1; j_call: TRBJ2-2; d_call: .; cdr3_length: 12; clone_size: many; cdr3_aa: CASQKRVGELFF; cdr3_nt: TGTGCCAGCCAAAAAAGGGTTGGGGAGCTGTTTTTT
v_call: TRBV29-1; j_call: TRBJ2-7; d_call: .; cdr3_length: 11; clone_size: many; cdr3_aa: CSVGYTYEQYF; cdr3_nt: TGCAGCGTTGGATACACCTACGAGCAGTACTTC
v_call: TRBV6-2/TRBV6-3; j_call: TRBJ2-2; d_call: TRBD2; cdr3_length: 20; clone_size: many; cdr3_aa: CASSYPPWLAGGPGTGELFF; cdr3_nt: TGTGCCAGCAGTTACCCCCCTTGGCTAGCGGGAGGGCCGGGCACCGGGGAGCTGTTTTTT
v_call: TRBV4-2; j_call: TRBJ2-2; d_call: .; cdr3_length: 15; clone_size: many; cdr3_aa: CASSQDKTGTGELFF; cdr3_nt: TGTGCCAGCAGCCAAGATAAAACCGGCACCGGGGAGCTGTTTTTT
v_call: TRBV28; j_call: TRBJ2-7; d_call: .; cdr3_length: 14; clone_size: many; cdr3_aa: CASSLPGLTYEQYF; cdr3_nt: TGTGCCAGCAGCCTACCGGGACTTACCTACGAGCAGTACTTC
v_call: TRBV19; j_call: TRBJ1-1; d_call: .; cdr3_length: 14; clone_size: many; cdr3_aa: CASRHGGGGTEAFF; cdr3_nt: TGTGCCAGCCGACATGGGGGGGGAGGAACTGAAGCTTTCTTT
v_call: TRBV12-3/TRBV12-4; j_call: TRBJ2-7; d_call: .; cdr3_length: 17; clone_size: few; cdr3_aa: CASSFNPLGRFSYEQYF; cdr3_nt: TGTGCCAGCAGTTTTAACCCTCTCGGCCGCTTCTCCTACGAGCAGTACTTC
v_call: TRBV15; j_call: TRBJ2-6; d_call: .; cdr3_length: 16; clone_size: many; cdr3_aa: CATSRDVGSGANVLTF; cdr3_nt: TGTGCCACCAGCAGAGATGTGGGTTCTGGGGCCAACGTCCTGACTTTC
v_call: TRBV27; j_call: TRBJ2-5; d_call: .; cdr3_length: 14; clone_size: few; cdr3_aa: CASSLQGNVETQYF; cdr3_nt: TGTGCCAGCAGTTTACAGGGGAATGTGGAGACCCAGTACTTC
v_call: TRBV20-1; j_call: TRBJ2-2; d_call: TRBD2; cdr3_length: 17; clone_size: .; cdr3_aa: CSARGPGLAGSTGELFF; cdr3_nt: TGCAGTGCTAGAGGCCCCGGACTAGCGGGCTCCACCGGGGAGCTGTTTTTT
v_call: TRBV25-1; j_call: TRBJ1-5; d_call: .; cdr3_length: 13; clone_size: few; cdr3_aa: CASAQGVNQPQHF; cdr3_nt: TGTGCCAGCGCACAGGGCGTCAATCAGCCCCAGCATTTT
v_call: TRBV5-1; j_call: TRBJ2-7; d_call: .; cdr3_length: 14; clone_size: many; cdr3_aa: CASSWRGHGYEQYF; cdr3_nt: TGCGCCAGCAGCTGGCGGGGACACGGTTACGAGCAGTACTTC
v_call: TRBV12-5; j_call: TRBJ2-5; d_call: .; cdr3_length: 13; clone_size: few; cdr3_aa: CASGSDRKETQYF; cdr3_nt: TGTGCTAGTGGCTCCGACAGGAAAGAGACCCAGTACTTC
v_call: TRBV5-1; j_call: TRBJ2-4; d_call: TRBD2; cdr3_length: 13; clone_size: few; cdr3_aa: CASSTGLAGVQYF; cdr3_nt: TGCGCCAGCAGCACGGGACTAGCGGGAGTTCAGTACTTC
v_call: TRBV5-1; j_call: TRBJ1-1; d_call: .; cdr3_length: 14; clone_size: .; cdr3_aa: CASRRQSHNTEAFF; cdr3_nt: TGCGCCAGCAGACGACAATCCCATAACACTGAAGCTTTCTTT
v_call: TRBV11-1; j_call: TRBJ2-2; d_call: .; cdr3_length: 15; clone_size: many; cdr3_aa: CASSLGNANTGELFF; cdr3_nt: TGTGCCAGCAGCTTGGGGAACGCGAACACCGGGGAGCTGTTTTTT
v_call: TRBV7-8; j_call: TRBJ2-4; d_call: .; cdr3_length: 13; clone_size: few; cdr3_aa: CASSFITADIQYF; cdr3_nt: TGTGCCAGCAGCTTTATAACAGCCGACATTCAGTACTTC
v_call: TRBV29-1; j_call: TRBJ1-1; d_call: .; cdr3_length: 13; clone_size: many; cdr3_aa: CSVERREDSEAFF; cdr3_nt: TGCAGCGTTGAAAGGCGCGAGGACAGTGAAGCTTTCTTT
v_call: TRBV6-1; j_call: TRBJ1-1; d_call: .; cdr3_length: 14; clone_size: .; cdr3_aa: CASSVHFMNTEAFF; cdr3_nt: TGTGCCAGCAGTGTACATTTCATGAACACTGAAGCTTTCTTT
v_call: TRBV25-1; j_call: TRBJ2-2; d_call: TRBD1; cdr3_length: 20; clone_size: many; cdr3_aa: CASSPLDRGREPSNTGELFF; cdr3_nt: TGTGCCAGCAGTCCCCTGGACAGGGGGAGAGAGCCCTCGAACACCGGGGAGCTGTTTTTT
v_call: TRBV28; j_call: TRBJ1-2; d_call: .; cdr3_length: 15; clone_size: many; cdr3_aa: CASSLSPQEFYGYTF; cdr3_nt: TGTGCCAGCAGTTTATCCCCACAGGAGTTCTATGGCTACACCTTC
v_call: TRBV27; j_call: TRBJ1-5; d_call: .; cdr3_length: 17; clone_size: many; cdr3_aa: CASSPTSPVGGNQPQHF; cdr3_nt: TGTGCCAGCAGTCCTACCTCCCCGGTTGGGGGCAATCAGCCCCAGCATTTT
v_call: TRBV7-8; j_call: TRBJ2-5; d_call: .; cdr3_length: 14; clone_size: .; cdr3_aa: CASSRAPRGETQYF; cdr3_nt: TGTGCCAGCAGCCGGGCCCCGAGGGGAGAGACCCAGTACTTC
v_call: TRBV6-5; j_call: TRBJ1-5; d_call: .; cdr3_length: 15; clone_size: many; cdr3_aa: CASRRDTRSNQPQHF; cdr3_nt: TGTGCCAGCAGGCGGGACACCCGTAGCAATCAGCCCCAGCATTTT
v_call: TRBV27; j_call: TRBJ2-2; d_call: .; cdr3_length: 13; clone_size: many; cdr3_aa: CASSLEPTGELFF; cdr3_nt: TGTGCCAGCAGTTTAGAGCCCACCGGGGAGCTGTTTTTT
v_call: TRBV28; j_call: TRBJ2-7; d_call: TRBD1; cdr3_length: 13; clone_size: .; cdr3_aa: CASRYRGLGEQYF; cdr3_nt: TGTGCCAGCCGGTACAGGGGTTTAGGCGAGCAGTACTTC
v_call: TRBV10-3; j_call: TRBJ1-5; d_call: .; cdr3_length: 14; clone_size: many; cdr3_aa: CAISETSVNQPQHF; cdr3_nt: TGTGCCATCAGTGAGACGTCCGTAAATCAGCCCCAGCATTTT
v_call: TRBV20-1; j_call: TRBJ2-5; d_call: .; cdr3_length: 14; clone_size: many; cdr3_aa: CSAREMGPGESQYF; cdr3_nt: TGCAGTGCTAGAGAGATGGGACCCGGGGAGTCCCAGTACTTC
v_call: TRBV6-2/TRBV6-3; j_call: TRBJ2-2; d_call: .; cdr3_length: 15; clone_size: .; cdr3_aa: CASSYLAPGTGELFF; cdr3_nt: TGTGCCAGCAGTTACTTAGCTCCGGGCACCGGGGAGCTGTTTTTT
v_call: TRBV2; j_call: TRBJ2-7; d_call: TRBD2; cdr3_length: 18; clone_size: many; cdr3_aa: CASRAGTSGRGKAYEQYF; cdr3_nt: TGTGCCAGCAGGGCCGGGACTAGCGGGAGGGGGAAGGCGTACGAGCAGTACTTC
v_call: TRBV6-5; j_call: TRBJ2-4; d_call: .; cdr3_length: 15; clone_size: many; cdr3_aa: CASSYPELAKNIQYF; cdr3_nt: TGTGCCAGCAGTTATCCCGAACTAGCCAAAAACATTCAGTACTTC
v_call: TRBV20-1; j_call: TRBJ2-7; d_call: .; cdr3_length: 13; clone_size: many; cdr3_aa: CSALQDRLYEQYF; cdr3_nt: TGCAGTGCTCTACAGGATAGACTCTACGAGCAGTACTTC
v_call: TRBV28; j_call: TRBJ2-4; d_call: TRBD1; cdr3_length: 17; clone_size: many; cdr3_aa: CASSSGTGVRAKNIQYF; cdr3_nt: TGTGCCAGCAGTTCCGGGACAGGGGTTCGGGCCAAAAACATTCAGTACTTC
v_call: TRBV6-1; j_call: TRBJ2-5; d_call: .; cdr3_length: 12; clone_size: many; cdr3_aa: CASRQYQETQYF; cdr3_nt: TGTGCCAGCAGGCAGTACCAAGAGACCCAGTACTTC
v_call: TRBV14; j_call: TRBJ1-1; d_call: .; cdr3_length: 16; clone_size: many; cdr3_aa: CASSQTGLGMNTEAFF; cdr3_nt: TGTGCCAGCAGCCAGACGGGGCTTGGCATGAACACTGAAGCTTTCTTT
v_call: TRBV5-6; j_call: TRBJ2-5; d_call: .; cdr3_length: 16; clone_size: many; cdr3_aa: CASSLVKSGDQETQYF; cdr3_nt: TGTGCCAGCAGCTTGGTTAAGTCAGGGGACCAAGAGACCCAGTACTTC
v_call: TRBV12-3/TRBV12-4; j_call: TRBJ2-1; d_call: .; cdr3_length: 15; clone_size: few; cdr3_aa: CASSLQESSYNEQFF; cdr3_nt: TGTGCCAGCAGTTTACAGGAGAGCTCCTACAATGAGCAGTTCTTC
v_call: TRBV7-9; j_call: TRBJ1-2; d_call: .; cdr3_length: 11; clone_size: many; cdr3_aa: CASSKNHGYTF; cdr3_nt: TGTGCCAGCAGCAAGAACCATGGCTACACCTTC
v_call: TRBV7-9; j_call: TRBJ2-2; d_call: .; cdr3_length: 15; clone_size: many; cdr3_aa: CASNLGGANTGELFF; cdr3_nt: TGTGCCAGCAACTTAGGCGGGGCCAACACCGGGGAGCTGTTTTTT
v_call: TRBV6-5; j_call: TRBJ1-6; d_call: .; cdr3_length: 17; clone_size: many; cdr3_aa: CASSYGGRSSYNSPLHF; cdr3_nt: TGTGCCAGCAGTTACGGGGGGAGGAGCTCCTATAATTCACCCCTCCACTTT